Included here is one TCR beta chain sequence, with context. This specimen belongs to a study of T cell responses to AZD1222 COVID-19 vaccine. The repertoire was sequenced with immunoSEQ multiplex PCR; TCRdb's copy has only in-frame clones and lacks some. Of 130,000 to 150,000 clones detected, roughly 92% appear once; the ten largest clones hold approximately 1.5%. Per germline, CDR1 SGHRS and CDR2 YFSETQ. J was trimmed by 5 bases and V by 1 base; bases with no gene match: 7. CDR3 length equals 15 residues. The chain carries TRBV5-1 and TRBJ1-1; 8 bases align to TRBD1. This receptor was obtained from an adult in good health. Sequences were derived from peripheral blood, sampled on day 0 of AZD1222 vaccination. The CDR3 is CASSLQGARITEAFF. In nucleotides, the CDR3 is TGCGCCAGCAGCTTGCAGGGGGCGCGGATTACTGAAGCTTTCTTT.